This T cell receptor beta chain emerged from a study of blood T cells in healthy people across ages (dated by TCRdb to about 2015). For the study in its entirety: In model experiments, roughly one uniquely barcoded TCR beta cDNA molecule per two T cells was captured by template switching. Using the same blood draw, the study looked at two additional independent replicas of 1 million unique cDNA reads for two donors, one aged 18 to 30 and the other aged 80 or older. Age-related changes in TCR beta repertoire diversity were measured in the study by deep sequencing normalized with unique cDNA molecular identifiers. Donors of different ages were randomly distributed across sequencing lanes to avoid experimental bias. Donors were grouped into four age groups: young (average 16 years), middle-aged (about 38), aged (about 60) and long-lived (around 80).

From the germline V gene, CDR1 is MNHEY and CDR2 is SVGEGT. V is shortened by 2 bases, J by 4 bases, and the region joining them spans 12 bases. Reading from cysteine to phenylalanine, the CDR3 counts 15 amino acids. Only the CDR3 part of the read is kept: 45 bases, read in frame from the first base. Systemically healthy Caucasian individuals from Russia, 35 to 50 in total and aged about 6 to 100 years, were included as donors. Around 9.7 milliliters of peripheral blood were collected from each donor into EDTA-treated Vacutainer tubes. Ficoll-Paque density-gradient centrifugation was used to isolate PBMCs, with at least 6.5 million obtained per sample. Trizol reagent was used to extract total RNA from the PBMCs, yielding at least 6 micrograms per sample. For every donor, an aliquot of PBMCs went through flow cytometry to measure the percentages of naive CD45RAhigh/CD27high T cells. Comments on this clonotype: Its antigen is currently not known. Base qualities are not provided; no much larger clone lies one nucleotide away.

General findings and caveats noted by the study authors: Because the CMV infection status of the donors was unknown, age-related changes in expanded clonotypes may potentially have been confounded. Compared with the aged group, more naive CD4+ T cells, fewer expanded clones and increased TCR diversity were shown by the long-lived group, suggesting age selection. Observed TCR beta diversity per million T cells fell roughly linearly with age, and a significant reduction was already apparent by age about 38. A strong correlation was found between observed TCR beta diversity and the percentage of naive T cells measured by flow cytometry. Estimates of total diversity based on one million sequenced T cells were regarded as lower bounds and as underestimates. Because profiling used bulk unsorted PBMCs, naive and antigen-experienced compartments could not be compared conclusively.

Libraries were built with 5' RACE. Sequencing relied on an Illumina HiSeq 2500. The second PCR ran for roughly 7 to 11 cycles and used a J-beta primer mix along with a sample-barcoded 5' primer. A template-switch 5' adaptor carrying 12 random nucleotides introduced a unique molecular identifier onto each TCR beta cDNA molecule. Each sample yielded at least 3 million CDR3-containing paired-end reads. All of the RNA was converted into first-strand cDNA using the Mint cDNA synthesis kit, with a TRBC-specific oligonucleotide serving as the primer. Following uracil-DNA glycosylase treatment, a first 18-cycle PCR with universal primers M1SS and BC2_uni_R was performed on all cDNA. The published analysis was carried out like this. For normalization, 1 million high-quality reads were randomly selected from each sample, with every read carrying a distinct molecular identifier. Instead of being binned into consensus sequences, reads that shared molecular identifiers were thrown out. MiTCR, run with a Q25 quality threshold and the strictest error-elimination algorithm, handled CDR3 identification, clonotype clustering and error correction. A nonparametric unseen species model using Euler transformation provided a lower-bound estimate of total TCR beta diversity. TCRdb redid the processing of the public reads, applying fastp at Q25 and MiXCR, and retained in-frame beta chains. Identical CDR3 protein sequences are pooled into one entry, listed with their most common genes and DNA. These V and J calls rely on TCRdb rather than the paper's analysis. The sample includes 850,000 to 1,300,000 distinct CDR3 sequences, with 45% observed a single time. 18% of the sample comes from the top ten.

The V and J segments used are TRBV6-2 or TRBV6-3 and TRBJ1-5, with the D segment identity uncertain. This receptor was taken from an older woman in good health. Source material: blood. CDR3 sequence: CASSYEGGPNQPQHF. The nucleotide sequence is given as TGTGCCAGCAGTTACGAGGGAGGGCCGAATCAGCCCCAGCATTTT.